The clone carrying this T cell receptor (beta chain) was observed once. These data originate in a study of shared T cell receptors in the human thymus. Germline V gene data show CDR1 as SGHRS and CDR2 as YFSETQ. V lost 3 bases and J lost 0, with 10 bases in between. The CDR3 has 14 amino acids. Sequencing was performed with immunoSEQ multiplex PCR; in TCRdb, only in-frame clones are kept and a portion is missing. The table shows a few hundred thousand clones, with 85% to 95% occurring only once. The V and J genes are TRBV5-1 and TRBJ2-7; possible D gene TRBD1, 6 bases. The receptor was isolated from a human donor. Sequencing was performed on thymocytes. The CDR3 DNA is TGCGCCAGCAGCTCAGGGGACCACTCCTACGAGCAGTACTTC. It codes for CASSSGDHSYEQYF.